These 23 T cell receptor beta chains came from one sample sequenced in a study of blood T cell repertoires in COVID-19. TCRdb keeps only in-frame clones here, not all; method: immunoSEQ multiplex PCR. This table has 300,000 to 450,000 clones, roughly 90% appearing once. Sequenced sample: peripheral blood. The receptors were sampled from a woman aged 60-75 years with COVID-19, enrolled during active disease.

The CDR3 sequence: CASKSAGGDGYTF. CDR3 bases: TGTGCCAGCAAGTCGGCAGGGGGCGATGGCTACACCTTC. The V call is TRBV9, the J call TRBJ1-2, with 8 positions matching TRBD1. There are 13 residues in the CDR3. The V gene's germline CDR1 is SGDLS and CDR2 YYNGEE. The V gene end was trimmed by 6 bases and the J gene end by 6 bases; junction bases not matched to a gene: 7.

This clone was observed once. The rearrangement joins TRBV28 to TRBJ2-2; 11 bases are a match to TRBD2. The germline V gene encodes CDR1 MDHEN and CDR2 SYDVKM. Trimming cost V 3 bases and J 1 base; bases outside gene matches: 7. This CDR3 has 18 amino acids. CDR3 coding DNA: TGTGCCAGCAGTTTCCCACTGACTAGCGGGGTGAACACCGGGGAGCTGTTTTTT. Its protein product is CASSFPLTSGVNTGELFF.

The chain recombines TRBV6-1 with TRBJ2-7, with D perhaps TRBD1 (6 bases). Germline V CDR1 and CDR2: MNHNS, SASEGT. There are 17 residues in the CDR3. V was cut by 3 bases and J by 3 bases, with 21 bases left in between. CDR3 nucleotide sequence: TGTGCCAGCAGTGACAGTTTTTGGACAGAATTGAACTACGAGCAGTACTTC. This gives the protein CASSDSFWTELNYEQYF.

CDR3 sequence (DNA): TGTGCCAGCAGTGGTGACGGGGGAGAGACCCAGTACTTC. Its protein product is CASSGDGGETQYF. The chain couples TRBV6-4 to TRBJ2-5, with TRBD2 as a possible D gene (6 bases). V lost 4 bases, J lost 4 bases, and 10 bases lay in between. The germline CDR1 and CDR2 sequences are MRHNA and SNTAGT. This CDR3 comprises 13 residues.

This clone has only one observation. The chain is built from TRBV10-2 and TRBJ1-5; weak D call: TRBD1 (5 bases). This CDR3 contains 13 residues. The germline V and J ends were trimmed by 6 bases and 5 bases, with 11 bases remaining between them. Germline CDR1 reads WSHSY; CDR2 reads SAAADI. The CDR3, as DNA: TGCGCCAGCAGGAAACAGGTCGATCAGCCCCAGCATTTT. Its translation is CASRKQVDQPQHF.

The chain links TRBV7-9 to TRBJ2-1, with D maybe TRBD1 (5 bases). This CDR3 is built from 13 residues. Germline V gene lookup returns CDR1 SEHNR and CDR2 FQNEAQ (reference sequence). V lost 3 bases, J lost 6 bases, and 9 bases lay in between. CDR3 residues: CASSFWTSNEQFF. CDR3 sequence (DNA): TGTGCCAGCAGCTTCTGGACAAGCAATGAGCAGTTCTTC.

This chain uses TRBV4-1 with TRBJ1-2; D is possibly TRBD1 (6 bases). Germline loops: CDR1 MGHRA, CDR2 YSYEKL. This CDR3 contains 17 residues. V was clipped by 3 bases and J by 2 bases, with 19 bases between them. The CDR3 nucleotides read TGCGCCAGCAGCCAGGGGCTTTTTCGGACAGCCAACTATGGCTACACCTTC. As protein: CASSQGLFRTANYGYTF.

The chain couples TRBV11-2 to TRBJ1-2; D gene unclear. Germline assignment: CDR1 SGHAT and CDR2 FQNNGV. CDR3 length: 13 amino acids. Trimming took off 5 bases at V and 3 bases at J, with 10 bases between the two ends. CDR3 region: CASSPTADYGYTF. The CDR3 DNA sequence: TGTGCCAGCAGCCCTACCGCCGACTATGGCTACACCTTC. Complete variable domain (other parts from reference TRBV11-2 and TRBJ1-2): EAGVAQSPRYKIIEKRQSVAFWCNPISGHATLYWYQQILGQGPKLLIQFQNNGVVDDSQLPKDRFSAERLKGVDSTLKIQPAKLEDSAVYLCASSPTADYGYTFGSGTRLTVV.

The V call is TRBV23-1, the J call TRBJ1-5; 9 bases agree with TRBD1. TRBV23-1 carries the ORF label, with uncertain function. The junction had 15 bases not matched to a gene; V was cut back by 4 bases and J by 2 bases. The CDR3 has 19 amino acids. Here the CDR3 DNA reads TGCGCCAGCAGTCCCCGTTCAGGACAGGGGAGTATTGGCAATCAGCCCCAGCATTTT. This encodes CASSPRSGQGSIGNQPQHF.

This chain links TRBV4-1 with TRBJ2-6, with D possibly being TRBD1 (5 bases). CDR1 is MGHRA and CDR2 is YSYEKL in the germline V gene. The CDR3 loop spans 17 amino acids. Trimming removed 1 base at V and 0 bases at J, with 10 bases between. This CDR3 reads CASSQAQVSSGANVLTF. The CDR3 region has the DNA TGCGCCAGCAGCCAAGCACAGGTTAGCTCTGGGGCCAACGTCCTGACTTTC.

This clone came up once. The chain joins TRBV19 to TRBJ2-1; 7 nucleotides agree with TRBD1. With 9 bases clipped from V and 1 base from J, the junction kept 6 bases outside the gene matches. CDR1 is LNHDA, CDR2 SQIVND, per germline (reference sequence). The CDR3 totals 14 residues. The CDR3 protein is CASRDRASYNEQFF. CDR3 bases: TGTGCCAGCCGAGACAGGGCTTCCTACAATGAGCAGTTCTTC. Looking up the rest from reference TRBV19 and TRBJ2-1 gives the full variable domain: DGGITQSPKYLFRKEGQNVTLSCEQNLNHDAMYWYRQDPGQGLRLIYYSQIVNDFQKGDIAEGYSVSREKKESFPLTVTSAQKNPTAFYLCASRDRASYNEQFFGPGTRLTVL.

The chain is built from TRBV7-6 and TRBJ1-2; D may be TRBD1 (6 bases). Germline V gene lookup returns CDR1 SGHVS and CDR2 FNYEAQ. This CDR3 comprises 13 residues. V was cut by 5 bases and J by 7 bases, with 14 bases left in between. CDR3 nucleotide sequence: TGTGCCAGCAGCCCTCTGGGGGCGCGTGGCTACACCTTC. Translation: CASSPLGARGYTF.

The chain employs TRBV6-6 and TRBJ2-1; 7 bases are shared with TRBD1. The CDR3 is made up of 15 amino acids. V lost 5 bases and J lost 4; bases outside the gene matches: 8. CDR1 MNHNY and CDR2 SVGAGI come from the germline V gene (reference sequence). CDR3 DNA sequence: TGTGCCAGCAGTCACCGACAGGGTATTTACAATGAGCAGTTCTTC. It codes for CASSHRQGIYNEQFF.

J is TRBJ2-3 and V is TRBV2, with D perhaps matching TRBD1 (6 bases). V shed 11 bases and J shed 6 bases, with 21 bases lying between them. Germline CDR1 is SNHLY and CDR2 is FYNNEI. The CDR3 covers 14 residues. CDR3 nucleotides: TGTGCCGGCCACTGGACAGCGAAAAGGGATACGCAGTATTTT. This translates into CAGHWTAKRDTQYF.

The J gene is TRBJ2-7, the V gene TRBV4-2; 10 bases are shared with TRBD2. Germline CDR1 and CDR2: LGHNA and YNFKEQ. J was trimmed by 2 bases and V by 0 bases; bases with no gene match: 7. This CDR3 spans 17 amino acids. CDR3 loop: CASSQDRSSGGTYEQYF. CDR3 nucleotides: TGTGCCAGCAGCCAAGACCGGAGTAGCGGGGGGACCTACGAGCAGTACTTC.

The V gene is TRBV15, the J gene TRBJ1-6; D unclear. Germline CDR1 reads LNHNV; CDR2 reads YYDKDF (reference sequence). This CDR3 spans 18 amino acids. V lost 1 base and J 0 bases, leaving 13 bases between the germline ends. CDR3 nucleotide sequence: TGTGCCACCAGCAGAGGCTACCCGGCTAGCTCCTATAATTCACCCCTCCACTTT. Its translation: CATSRGYPASSYNSPLHF.

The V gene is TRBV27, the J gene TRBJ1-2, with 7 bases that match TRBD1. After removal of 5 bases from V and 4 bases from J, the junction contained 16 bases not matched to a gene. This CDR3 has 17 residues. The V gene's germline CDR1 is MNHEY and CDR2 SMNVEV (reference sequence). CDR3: CASSDKGAIYLGYGYTF. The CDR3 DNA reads TGTGCCAGCAGTGATAAGGGGGCTATTTATTTGGGCTATGGCTACACCTTC.

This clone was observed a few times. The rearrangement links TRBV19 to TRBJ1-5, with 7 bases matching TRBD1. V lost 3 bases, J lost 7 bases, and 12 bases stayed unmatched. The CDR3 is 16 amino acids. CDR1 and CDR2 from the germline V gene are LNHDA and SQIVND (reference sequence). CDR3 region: CASSILLEQGNQPQHF. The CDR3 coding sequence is TGTGCCAGTAGTATTCTGCTTGAACAGGGGAACCAGCCCCAGCATTTT.

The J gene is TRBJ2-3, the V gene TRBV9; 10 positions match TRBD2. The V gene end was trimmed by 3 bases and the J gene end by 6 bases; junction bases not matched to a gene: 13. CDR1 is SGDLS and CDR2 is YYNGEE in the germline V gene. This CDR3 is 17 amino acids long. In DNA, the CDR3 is TGTGCCAGCAGCGCCCTACCCCTAGCGGGGGCCCGGGATACGCAGTATTTT. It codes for CASSALPLAGARDTQYF.

The chain's CDR3 is CASRSLGTVGDYGYTF. Here the CDR3 DNA reads TGTGCCAGCAGATCCCTAGGGACAGTGGGGGACTATGGCTACACCTTC. The gene calls are TRBV28 and TRBJ1-2; 7 bases map to TRBD1. This CDR3 spans 16 amino acids. Per germline, CDR1 MDHEN and CDR2 SYDVKM. With 6 bases clipped from V and 3 bases from J, the junction kept 13 bases outside the gene matches.

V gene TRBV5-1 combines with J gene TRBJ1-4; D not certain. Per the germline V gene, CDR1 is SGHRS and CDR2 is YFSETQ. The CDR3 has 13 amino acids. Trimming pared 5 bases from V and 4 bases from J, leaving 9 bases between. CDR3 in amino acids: CASSQASNEKLFF. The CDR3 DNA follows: TGCGCCAGCAGTCAGGCCAGTAATGAAAAACTGTTTTTT. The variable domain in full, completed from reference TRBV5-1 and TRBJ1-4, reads KAGVTQTPRYLIKTRGQQVTLSCSPISGHRSVSWYQQTPGQGLQFLFEYFSETQRNKGNFPGRFSGRQFSNSRSEMNVSTLELGDSALYLCASSQASNEKLFFGSGTQLSVL.

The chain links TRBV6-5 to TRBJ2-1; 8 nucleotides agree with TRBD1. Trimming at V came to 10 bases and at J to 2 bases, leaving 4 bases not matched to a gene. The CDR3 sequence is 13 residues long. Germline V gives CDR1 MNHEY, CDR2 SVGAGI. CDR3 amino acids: CATQGAAYNEQFF. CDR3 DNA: TGTGCCACCCAGGGGGCAGCCTACAATGAGCAGTTCTTC.

In nucleotides, the CDR3 is TGTGCCAGCAGCTCCCAAGGAGGCGGAACCGGGGAGCTGTTTTTT. Protein sequence: CASSSQGGGTGELFF. This chain uses TRBV11-3 with TRBJ2-2, with D possibly matching TRBD2 (5 bases). Germline CDR1 reads SGHNT; CDR2 reads YENEEA. The CDR3 loop spans 15 amino acids. V was cut by 4 bases and J by 5 bases, with 14 bases left in between.